These 29 T cell receptor beta chains were all obtained from the same sample, sequenced in a study of identical twins. TCRdb recomputed calls from the 5' RACE reads with MiXCR, one row per CDR3 protein. Altogether 1.5 million to 2 million distinct CDR3 sequences are present, around 33% being singletons, with the ten largest covering more than 0.25%. The sequenced material came from cord blood. Receptors were obtained from a newborn girl in good health.

The chain has TRBV6-1 and TRBJ2-7; D is perhaps TRBD2 (6 bases). Germline V lookup: CDR1 MNHNS, CDR2 SASEGT. The CDR3 contains 15 residues. V lost 2 bases and J 0 bases, leaving 11 bases between the germline ends. The CDR3 DNA reads as TGTGCCAGCAGTGAACGGACGGGACTCTCCTACGAGCAGTACTTC. As protein: CASSERTGLSYEQYF.

The chain links TRBV12-3 or TRBV12-4 to TRBJ2-6; no clear D gene. The CDR3 has 13 amino acids. Trimming took 5 bases from V and 3 from J, leaving 5 bases between them. The CDR3 loop reads CASSDGGANVLTF. CDR3 coding DNA: TGTGCCAGCAGTGATGGTGGGGCCAACGTCCTGACTTTC.

The chain combines TRBV24-1 with TRBJ2-3, with unresolved D. Trimming cost V 3 bases and J 4 bases, with 13 bases left between them. Germline V CDR1 and CDR2: KGHDR, SFDVKD. This CDR3 has 15 residues. CDR3 loop: CATSDDTGVSDTQYF. Written as DNA, the CDR3 is TGTGCCACCAGTGATGACACCGGCGTATCAGATACGCAGTATTTT.

The chain carries TRBV20-1 and TRBJ2-7; D is unresolved. The V end was cut by 4 bases, the J end by 7 bases, with 5 bases between. The CDR3 totals 9 residues. Germline loops: CDR1 DFQATT, CDR2 SNEGSKA (reference sequence). CDR3 DNA sequence: TGCAGTGCTACCCCTGAGCAGTACTTC. As protein: CSATPEQYF.

This clonotype has a handful of counts. The chain couples TRBV5-1 to TRBJ2-7; D call uncertain. The CDR3 consists of 14 residues. The germline V gene has CDR1 SGHRS and CDR2 YFSETQ. V lost 4 bases and J 6 bases, leaving 17 bases between the germline ends. The DNA for the CDR3 is TGCGCCAGCAGCCCCGGACCTTACCCCCTCGAGCAGTACTTC. Translating it yields CASSPGPYPLEQYF.

This clonotype turned up a few times. The chain links TRBV5-1 to TRBJ2-3; 10 bases map to TRBD2. This CDR3 is built from 18 residues. Germline V gives CDR1 SGHRS, CDR2 YFSETQ. V shed 4 bases and J 3 bases; nucleotides not matched to a gene: 14. CDR3 DNA sequence: TGCGCCAGCAGCCCACAGGGCGCTAGCGGGAGTACGACAGATACGCAGTATTTT. This sequence encodes CASSPQGASGSTTDTQYF.

This clonotype has just one count. The CDR3 region is CASSYSFLGGPLYEQYF. CDR3 DNA sequence: TGTGCCAGCAGTTACTCTTTTCTTGGTGGTCCCCTCTACGAGCAGTACTTC. The rearrangement links TRBV6-5 to TRBJ2-7; D is uncertain. Trimming cost V 0 bases and J 3 bases, with 18 bases left between them. Germline loops: CDR1 MNHEY, CDR2 SVGAGI. The CDR3 loop spans 17 amino acids.

The sample holds a few counts of this clonotype. DNA of the CDR3: TGTGCCAGCTCACCCCTCGGGACGCCTAATTCACCCCTCCACTTT. This translates into CASSPLGTPNSPLHF. The chain couples TRBV18 to TRBJ1-6; maybe TRBD1 (5 bases). The germline V gene has CDR1 KGHSH and CDR2 LQKENI. Trimming cost V 3 bases and J 6 bases, with 12 bases left between them. The CDR3 has 15 residues.

This clonotype has just a few counts. The chain uses TRBV10-3 and TRBJ1-4; a possible D gene is TRBD1 (5 bases). The CDR3 is made up of 13 amino acids. V was shortened by 10 bases and J by 8 bases, with 17 bases between the two germline ends. CDR1 ENHRY and CDR2 SYGVKD come from the germline V gene. The CDR3 spells CATMYGGGEKLFF. The CDR3 coding sequence is TGTGCCACCATGTACGGGGGTGGCGAAAAACTGTTTTTT.

This clonotype was seen a handful of times. The chain carries TRBV12-5 and TRBJ1-2, with unresolved D. This CDR3 contains 13 residues. Trimming removed 1 base from V and 4 bases from J, with 7 bases in between. Germline V gene lookup returns CDR1 LGHNT and CDR2 FRNRAP. The CDR3 sequence: CASGLEGSYGYTF. The CDR3 DNA sequence: TGTGCTAGTGGTTTGGAAGGCAGCTATGGCTACACCTTC.

This CDR3 reads CASSLDRDSSVPYGYTF. The CDR3 DNA sequence: TGTGCCAGCAGCTTAGATAGGGACAGCTCCGTACCTTATGGCTACACCTTC. The chain uses TRBV7-9 and TRBJ1-2; 7 bases line up with TRBD1. This CDR3 region has 17 residues. The ends lost 1 base at V and 5 bases at J; junction bases unmatched: 13. Germline CDR1 and CDR2: SEHNR and FQNEAQ (reference sequence). Combining the CDR3 with reference TRBV7-9 and TRBJ1-2 gives the whole variable domain DTGVSQNPRHKITKRGQNVTFRCDPISEHNRLYWYRQTLGQGPEFLTYFQNEAQLEKSRLLSDRFSAERPKGSFSTLEIQRTEQGDSAMYLCASSLDRDSSVPYGYTFGSGTRLTVV.

The chain carries TRBV5-1 and TRBJ2-3; 9 nucleotides match TRBD2. The CDR3 is made up of 13 amino acids. CDR1 SGHRS and CDR2 YFSETQ come from the germline V gene. Losses at the gene ends were 7 bases for V and 3 bases for J; bases not matched to a gene: 3. CDR3 in amino acids: CASRTSATDTQYF. CDR3 sequence (DNA): TGCGCCAGCCGGACTAGCGCAACAGATACGCAGTATTTT.

This clonotype appeared a few times. This chain joins TRBV9 and TRBJ2-1; TRBD1 matches at 8 bases. Trimming took 0 bases from V and 3 from J; bases not matched to a gene: 2. The CDR3 spans 15 residues. Germline V gives CDR1 SGDLS, CDR2 YYNGEE. DNA of the CDR3: TGTGCCAGCAGCGTAGGACAGGGGCGCTACAATGAGCAGTTCTTC. Residues: CASSVGQGRYNEQFF.

V gene TRBV20-1 combines with J gene TRBJ1-5; D gene uncertain. Between the trimmed V and J ends, which lost 1 base and 4 bases, there was a span of 8 bases. Germline CDR1 and CDR2: DFQATT and SNEGSKA (reference sequence). This CDR3 has 13 amino acids. The CDR3 is CSARVGTNQPQHF. CDR3 coding DNA: TGCAGTGCTAGAGTTGGCACTAATCAGCCCCAGCATTTT.

The chain links TRBV7-2 to TRBJ2-7, with 7 bases that match TRBD2. V was pared by 1 base and J by 3 bases, with 9 bases of the junction left unmatched. The CDR3 is 16 amino acids. Germline lookup yields CDR1 SGHTA and CDR2 FQGNSA. The CDR3, as DNA: TGTGCCAGCAGCTTAGGATTCAGCGGGAACGGCTACGAGCAGTACTTC. Translated: CASSLGFSGNGYEQYF.

This clonotype was picked up a small number of times. The V call is TRBV6-6, the J call TRBJ2-7; D possibly corresponds to TRBD2 (6 bases). This CDR3 is built from 12 residues. V was pared by 6 bases and J by 3 bases, with 9 bases between. Germline values: CDR1 MNHNY, CDR2 SVGAGI (reference sequence). CDR3 amino acids: CASRLTSYEQYF. The CDR3 DNA is TGTGCCAGCAGACTGACTAGCTACGAGCAGTACTTC.

Comments on this clonotype: A much larger clone lies one base from this, so it may be a read error. CDR3 residues: CASSQDRGLPQETQFF. The DNA of the CDR3 is TGTGCCAGCAGCCAAGATAGGGGACTACCCCAAGAGACCCAGTTCTTC. The chain recombines TRBV14 with TRBJ2-1; 7 bases match TRBD2. Looked up from germline, CDR1 is SGHDN and CDR2 is FVKESK. The V segment lost 0 bases and the J segment 13 bases; nucleotides outside the gene matches: 15. The CDR3 sequence is 16 residues long.

The rearrangement links TRBV18 to TRBJ1-1; D is possibly TRBD1 (6 bases). Germline CDR1 reads KGHSH; CDR2 reads LQKENI. The germline V and J ends were trimmed by 2 bases and 1 base, with 17 bases remaining between them. The CDR3 runs 17 residues. The CDR3 reads CASSPTDQGPTNTEAFF. CDR3 coding DNA: TGTGCCAGCTCACCAACAGACCAGGGGCCGACGAACACTGAAGCTTTCTTT.

The gene calls are TRBV6-2 or TRBV6-3 and TRBJ1-5; no firm D call. The CDR3 is 13 residues long. Per the germline V gene, CDR1 is MNHEY and CDR2 is SVGEGT. The germline V and J ends were trimmed by 7 bases and 2 bases, with 9 bases remaining between them. This CDR3 reads CASNGRRNQPQHF. DNA for the CDR3: TGTGCCAGCAATGGACGTCGCAATCAGCCCCAGCATTTT.

The chain uses TRBV12-3 or TRBV12-4 and TRBJ2-5; 9 nucleotides match TRBD2. The CDR3 loop spans 16 amino acids. Trimming took 5 bases from V and 11 from J; bases not matched to a gene: 18. The CDR3 region is CASSQAGGIVVNEQYF. Written as DNA, the CDR3 is TGTGCCAGCAGTCAAGCGGGAGGAATTGTGGTCAATGAGCAGTACTTC.

J is TRBJ2-3 and V is TRBV12-3 or TRBV12-4; 7 bases fit TRBD1. The CDR3 loop spans 15 amino acids. The V segment lost 4 bases and the J segment 0 bases; nucleotides outside the gene matches: 4. CDR3 amino acids: CASSWGQPSTDTQYF. The CDR3 DNA reads as TGTGCCAGCAGTTGGGGACAGCCTAGCACAGATACGCAGTATTTT.

The V and J genes are TRBV20-1 and TRBJ1-6; unclear D gene. Trimming stripped 6 bases from V and 7 bases from J, with 16 bases between. Looked up from germline, CDR1 is DFQATT and CDR2 is SNEGSKA (reference sequence). CDR3 length: 14 amino acids. In nucleotides, the CDR3 is TGCAGTGCCACCCGACGGGGTACGAATTCACCCCTCCACTTT. Residues: CSATRRGTNSPLHF.

The chain joins TRBV5-1 to TRBJ2-2, with 11 bases lining up with TRBD2. V lost 2 bases and J lost 4; bases outside the gene matches: 4. Germline assignment: CDR1 SGHRS and CDR2 YFSETQ. The CDR3 contains 16 residues. CDR3: CASSLGTSGFTGELFF. CDR3 bases: TGCGCCAGCAGCTTAGGGACTAGCGGATTCACCGGGGAGCTGTTTTTT.

This sequence joins TRBV4-2 and TRBJ2-3; 10 positions agree with TRBD2. Trimming removed 1 base from V and 0 bases from J; junction bases left unmatched: 4. Germline V gene data show CDR1 as LGHNA and CDR2 as YNFKEQ. The CDR3 length is 17 residues. The CDR3 loop is CASSQGLAGDSTDTQYF. As DNA, the CDR3 is TGTGCCAGCAGCCAAGGGCTAGCGGGGGACAGCACAGATACGCAGTATTTT.

This clonotype was seen only a few times. The genes are TRBV20-1 and TRBJ2-1; TRBD2 matches at 9 bases. The J segment lost 2 bases and the V segment lost 5 bases, leaving 4 bases of the junction unmatched. Germline lookup yields CDR1 DFQATT and CDR2 SNEGSKA (reference sequence). The CDR3 is 14 residues long. CDR3: CSAQTSGPYNEQFF. The CDR3 DNA reads as TGCAGTGCTCAGACTAGCGGACCCTACAATGAGCAGTTCTTC.

To note about this clonotype: An end of the junction does not agree with germline; a read error may underlie this. The chain is built from TRBV12-3 or TRBV12-4 and TRBJ2-1; D is perhaps TRBD1 or TRBD2 (5 bases each). This CDR3 comprises 16 residues. Written as DNA, the CDR3 is TGTGCCAGCAGTTTACCCTCCGGGACCGACTACAATGGGCAGTTCTTC. As protein: CASSLPSGTDYNGQFF.

This clonotype was counted at least ten times. The J gene is TRBJ1-2, the V gene TRBV10-3; D unclear. The CDR3 runs 14 residues. V dropped 2 bases and J dropped 0 bases, with 7 bases sitting between them. Germline V gives CDR1 ENHRY, CDR2 SYGVKD. The CDR3 coding sequence is TGTGCCATCAGTGAGGGCCAGACTAACTATGGCTACACCTTC. It encodes CAISEGQTNYGYTF.

This clonotype was counted ten times or more. The chain has TRBV10-1 and TRBJ2-4; D is unresolved. The V end was cut by 2 bases, the J end by 7 bases, with 12 bases between. This CDR3 has 14 amino acids. Germline-derived CDR1 and CDR2 are WNHNN and SYGVQD (reference sequence). DNA of the CDR3: TGCGCCAGCAGTGAGAGTCAAGGGCCCAACATTCAGTACTTC. Encoded protein: CASSESQGPNIQYF.

The J gene is TRBJ2-2, the V gene TRBV12-3 or TRBV12-4; 8 bases are shared with TRBD1. The CDR3 length is 15 residues. J was trimmed by 2 bases and V by 6 bases; bases with no gene match: 5. The CDR3 coding sequence is TGTGCCAGCAGGGGACAGGCTACCAACACCGGGGAGCTGTTTTTT. Translated: CASRGQATNTGELFF.